This TCR beta chain appears in the sequencing data of a study of blood T cell repertoires in COVID-19. Here immunoSEQ multiplex PCR was the method, and the copy in TCRdb shows in-frame clones only, minus some. The data hold 100,000 to 150,000 clones, with 85% to 90% observed a single time. CDR3 size: 15 residues. Germline V gives CDR1 SEHNR, CDR2 FQNEAQ (reference sequence). Trimming stripped 4 bases from V and 0 bases from J, with 12 bases between. This chain uses TRBV7-9 with TRBJ1-1; tentative D call: TRBD1 (6 bases). The clonotype comes from a man in his sixties with COVID-19, enrolled during active disease. The sample taken for sequencing was peripheral blood. The CDR3 DNA follows: TGTGCCAGCAGCTCAAGACAGGCCATGAACACTGAAGCTTTCTTT. It encodes CASSSRQAMNTEAFF.